This TCR beta chain was identified during a study of blood T cell repertoires in COVID-19. TCRdb keeps only in-frame clones here, not all; method: immunoSEQ multiplex PCR. The sample shows some 200,000 clones, 85% to 90% of them seen only once. The CDR3 covers 16 residues. Between the trimmed V and J ends, which lost 4 bases and 6 bases, there was a span of 18 bases. From germline, CDR1 is LGHDT and CDR2 YNNKEL (reference sequence). Sequencing used peripheral blood. This clonotype was obtained from a man younger than 35 with active or convalescent COVID-19. The J gene is TRBJ2-2, the V gene TRBV3-1 (or the pseudogene TRBV3-2); a weak D match, TRBD2 (6 bases). For the CDR3, the DNA is TGTGCCAGCAGCCCGAGAGGGGAAAGGGAGGCCGGGGAGCTGTTTTTT. Protein sequence: CASSPRGEREAGELFF.